The 2 T cell receptor beta chains presented below share a single source sample, sequenced in a study of shared clonotypes between healthy human individuals. Using immunoSEQ multiplex PCR, the repertoire was profiled, and TCRdb retains in-frame clones only, with some absent. The sample comprises approximately 710,000 clones, around 91% of which are singletons, and about 34% rests with the top ten. Sequences were obtained from memory CD8+ T cells from PBMCs. Subset of the sample: CD45RO+ cells pooled with CCR7-negative TemRA cells. All receptors come from a man between 18 and 29 years old in good health. Some clones in this sample may be carry-over from other donors' samples.

The V gene is TRBV25-1, the J gene TRBJ2-1; the D gene could be TRBD1 or TRBD2 (5 bases each). This CDR3 region has 13 residues. Germline V gives CDR1 MGHDK, CDR2 SYGVNS. Trimming removed 5 bases from V and 7 bases from J, with 12 bases in between. The CDR3 coding sequence is TGTGCCAGCAGTCTCGGGGCTGCGAATGAGCAGTTCTTC. Its protein is CASSLGAANEQFF.

V is TRBV11-2 and J is TRBJ2-4; no clear D gene. Germline V gives CDR1 SGHAT, CDR2 FQNNGV. The V gene lost 5 bases and the J gene lost 0 bases, with 17 bases spanning the gap. The CDR3 has 17 amino acids. CDR3 in amino acids: CASSPDVRDLAKNIQYF. For the CDR3, the DNA is TGTGCCAGCAGCCCAGACGTCCGTGATTTAGCCAAAAACATTCAGTACTTC.